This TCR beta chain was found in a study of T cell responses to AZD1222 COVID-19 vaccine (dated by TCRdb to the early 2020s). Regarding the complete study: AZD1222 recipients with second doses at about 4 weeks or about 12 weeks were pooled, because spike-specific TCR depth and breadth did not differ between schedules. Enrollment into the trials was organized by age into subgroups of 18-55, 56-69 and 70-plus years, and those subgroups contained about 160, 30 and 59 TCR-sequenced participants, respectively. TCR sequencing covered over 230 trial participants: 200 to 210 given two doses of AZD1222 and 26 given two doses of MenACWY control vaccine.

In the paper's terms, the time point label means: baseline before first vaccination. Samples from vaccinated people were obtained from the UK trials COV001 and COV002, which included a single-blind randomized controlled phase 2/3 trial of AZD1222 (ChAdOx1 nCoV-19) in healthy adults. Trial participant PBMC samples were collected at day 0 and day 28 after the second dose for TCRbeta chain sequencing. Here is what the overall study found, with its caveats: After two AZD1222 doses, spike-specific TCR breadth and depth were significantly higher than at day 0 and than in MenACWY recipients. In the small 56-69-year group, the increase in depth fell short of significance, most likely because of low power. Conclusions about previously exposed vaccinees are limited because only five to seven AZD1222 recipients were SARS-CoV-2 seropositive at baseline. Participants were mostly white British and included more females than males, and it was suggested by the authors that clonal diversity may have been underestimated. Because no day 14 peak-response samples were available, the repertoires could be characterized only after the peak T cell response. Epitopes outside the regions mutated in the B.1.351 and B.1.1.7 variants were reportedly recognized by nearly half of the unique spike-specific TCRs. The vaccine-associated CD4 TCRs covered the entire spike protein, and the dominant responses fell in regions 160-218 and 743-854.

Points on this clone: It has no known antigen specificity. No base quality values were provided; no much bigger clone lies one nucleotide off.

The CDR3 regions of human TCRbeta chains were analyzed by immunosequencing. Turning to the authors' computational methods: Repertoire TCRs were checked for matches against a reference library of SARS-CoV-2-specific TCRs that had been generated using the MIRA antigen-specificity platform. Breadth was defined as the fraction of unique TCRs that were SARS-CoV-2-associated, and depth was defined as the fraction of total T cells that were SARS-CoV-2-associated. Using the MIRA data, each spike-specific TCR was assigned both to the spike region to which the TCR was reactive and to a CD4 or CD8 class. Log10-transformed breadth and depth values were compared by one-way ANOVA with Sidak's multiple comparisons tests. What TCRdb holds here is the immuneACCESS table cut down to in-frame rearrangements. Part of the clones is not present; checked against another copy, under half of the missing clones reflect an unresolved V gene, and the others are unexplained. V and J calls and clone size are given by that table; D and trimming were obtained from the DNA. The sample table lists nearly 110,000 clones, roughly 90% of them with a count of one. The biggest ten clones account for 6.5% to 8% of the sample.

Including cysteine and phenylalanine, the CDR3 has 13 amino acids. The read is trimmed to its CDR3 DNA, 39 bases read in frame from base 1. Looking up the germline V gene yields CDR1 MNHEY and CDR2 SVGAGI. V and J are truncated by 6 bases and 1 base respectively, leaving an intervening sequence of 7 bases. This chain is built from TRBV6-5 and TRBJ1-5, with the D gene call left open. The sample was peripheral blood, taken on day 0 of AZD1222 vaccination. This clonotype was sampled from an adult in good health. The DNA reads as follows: TGTGCCAGCAGGCGAGGGAGCAATCAGCCCCAGCATTTT. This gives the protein CASRRGSNQPQHF.